This T cell receptor (beta chain) was profiled in a study of T cell responses to AZD1222 COVID-19 vaccine. This clone appeared once. Germline V gene data show CDR1 as SGHAT and CDR2 as FQNNGV. Deletions cut 5 bases from V and 1 base from J, with 16 bases between. The CDR3 is made up of 16 amino acids. Profiling relied on immunoSEQ multiplex PCR, and the TCRdb table lists in-frame clones only, not all of them. The sample consists of 45,000 to 60,000 clones, 89% of them appearing once. This receptor was obtained from an adult in good health. Sample: peripheral blood, taken on day 0 of AZD1222 vaccination. J is TRBJ2-3 and V is TRBV11-2; D possibly corresponds to TRBD1 (6 bases). CDR3 sequence (DNA): TGTGCCAGCAGCCGCAGGGGAAGGGTTGGCACAGATACGCAGTATTTT. It is translated as CASSRRGRVGTDTQYF.